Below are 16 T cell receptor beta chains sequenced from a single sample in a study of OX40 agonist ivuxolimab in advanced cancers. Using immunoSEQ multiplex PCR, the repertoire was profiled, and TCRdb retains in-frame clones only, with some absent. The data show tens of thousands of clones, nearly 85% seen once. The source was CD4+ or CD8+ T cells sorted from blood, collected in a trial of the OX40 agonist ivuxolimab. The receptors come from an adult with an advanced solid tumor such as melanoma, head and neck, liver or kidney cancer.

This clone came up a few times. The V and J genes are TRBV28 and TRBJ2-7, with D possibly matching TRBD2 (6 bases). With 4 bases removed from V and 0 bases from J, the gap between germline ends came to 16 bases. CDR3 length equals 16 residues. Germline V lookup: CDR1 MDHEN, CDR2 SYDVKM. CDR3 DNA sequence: TGTGCCAGCAGTTACCCCCCAGGAGCGGGCTCCTACGAGCAGTACTTC. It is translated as CASSYPPGAGSYEQYF.

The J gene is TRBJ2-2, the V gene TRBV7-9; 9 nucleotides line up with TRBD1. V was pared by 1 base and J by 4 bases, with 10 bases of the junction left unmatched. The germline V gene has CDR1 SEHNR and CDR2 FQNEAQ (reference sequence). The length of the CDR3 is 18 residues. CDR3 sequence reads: CASSLVLRWDRVTGELFF. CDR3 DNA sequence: TGTGCCAGCAGCTTAGTCCTGAGGTGGGACAGGGTCACCGGGGAGCTGTTTTTT.

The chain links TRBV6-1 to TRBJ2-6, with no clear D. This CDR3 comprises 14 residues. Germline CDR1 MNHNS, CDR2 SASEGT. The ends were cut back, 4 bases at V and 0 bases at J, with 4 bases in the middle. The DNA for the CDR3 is TGTGCCAGCAGTGCCCTCTCTGGGGCCAACGTCCTGACTTTC. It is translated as CASSALSGANVLTF.

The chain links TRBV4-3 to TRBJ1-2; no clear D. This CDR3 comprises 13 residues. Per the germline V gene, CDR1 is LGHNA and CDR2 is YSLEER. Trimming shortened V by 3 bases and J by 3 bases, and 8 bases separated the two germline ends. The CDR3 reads CASSQGRYYGYTF. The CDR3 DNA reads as TGCGCCAGCAGCCAGGGTCGGTACTATGGCTACACCTTC.

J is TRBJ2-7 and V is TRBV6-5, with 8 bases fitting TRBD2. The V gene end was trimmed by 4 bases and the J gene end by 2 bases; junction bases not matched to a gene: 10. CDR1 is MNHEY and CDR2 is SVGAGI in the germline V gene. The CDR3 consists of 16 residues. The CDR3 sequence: CASSFMASGPPYEQYF. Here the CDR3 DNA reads TGTGCCAGCAGTTTCATGGCTAGCGGGCCCCCCTACGAGCAGTACTTC.

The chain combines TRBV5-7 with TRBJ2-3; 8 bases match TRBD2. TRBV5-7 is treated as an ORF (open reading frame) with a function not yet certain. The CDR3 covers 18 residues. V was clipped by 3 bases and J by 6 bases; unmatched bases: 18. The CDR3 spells CASSSFGRAGGLEDTQYF. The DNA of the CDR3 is TGTGCCAGCAGCTCTTTCGGTCGGGCGGGGGGTTTAGAGGATACGCAGTATTTT.

The CDR3 DNA follows: TGCGCCAGCAGCTCGGGGGCTCGGGGGGTAGGAGGCACTGAAGCTTTCTTT. Encoded protein: CASSSGARGVGGTEAFF. The gene calls are TRBV5-1 and TRBJ1-1; TRBD1 is a possible D gene (6 bases). The CDR3 is 17 amino acids. Germline CDR1 SGHRS, CDR2 YFSETQ. With 3 bases removed from V and 4 bases from J, the gap between germline ends came to 22 bases.

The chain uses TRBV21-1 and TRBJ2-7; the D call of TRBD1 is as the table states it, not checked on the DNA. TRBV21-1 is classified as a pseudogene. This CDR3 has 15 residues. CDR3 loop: CASSHGTGVSYEQYV. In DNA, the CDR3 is TGTGCCAGCAGCCACGGGACAGGGGTCTCCTACGAGCAGTACGTC.

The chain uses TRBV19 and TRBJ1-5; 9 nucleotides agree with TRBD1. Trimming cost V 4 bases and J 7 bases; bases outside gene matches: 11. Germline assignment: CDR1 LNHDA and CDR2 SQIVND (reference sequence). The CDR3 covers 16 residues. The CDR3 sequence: CASSKSRDRVFQPQHF. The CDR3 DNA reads TGTGCCAGTAGTAAGAGCCGGGACAGGGTGTTCCAGCCCCAGCATTTT.

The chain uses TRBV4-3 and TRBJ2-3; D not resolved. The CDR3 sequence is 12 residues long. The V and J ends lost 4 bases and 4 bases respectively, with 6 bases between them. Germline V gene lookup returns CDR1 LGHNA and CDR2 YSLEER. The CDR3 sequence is CASSRTADTQYF. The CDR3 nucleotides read TGCGCCAGCAGCCGGACCGCAGATACGCAGTATTTT.

In DNA, the CDR3 is TGCGCCAGCAGCTTACGGGGGGAGGGAGATACGCAGTATTTT. Its translation: CASSLRGEGDTQYF. The chain joins TRBV5-1 to TRBJ2-3, with 7 nucleotides matching TRBD2. The V segment lost 2 bases and the J segment 5 bases; nucleotides outside the gene matches: 5. The germline CDR1 and CDR2 sequences are SGHRS and YFSETQ. The CDR3 is 14 amino acids.

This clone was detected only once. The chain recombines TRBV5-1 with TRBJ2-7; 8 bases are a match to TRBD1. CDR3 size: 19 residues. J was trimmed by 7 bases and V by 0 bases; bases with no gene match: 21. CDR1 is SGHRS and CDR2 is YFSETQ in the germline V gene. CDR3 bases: TGCGCCAGCAGCTTGGGCGTTGCTGGGGCAGGGGGCGGATTAGGGGAGCAGTACTTC. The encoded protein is CASSLGVAGAGGGLGEQYF. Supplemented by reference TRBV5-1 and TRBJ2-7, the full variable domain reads KAGVTQTPRYLIKTRGQQVTLSCSPISGHRSVSWYQQTPGQGLQFLFEYFSETQRNKGNFPGRFSGRQFSNSRSEMNVSTLELGDSALYLCASSLGVAGAGGGLGEQYFGPGTRLTVT.

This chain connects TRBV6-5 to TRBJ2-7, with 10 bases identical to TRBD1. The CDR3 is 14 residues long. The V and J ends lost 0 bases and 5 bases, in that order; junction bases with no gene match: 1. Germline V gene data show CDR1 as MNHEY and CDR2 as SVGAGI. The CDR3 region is CASSYSGTGDEQYF. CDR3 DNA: TGTGCCAGCAGTTACTCCGGGACAGGGGACGAGCAGTACTTC.

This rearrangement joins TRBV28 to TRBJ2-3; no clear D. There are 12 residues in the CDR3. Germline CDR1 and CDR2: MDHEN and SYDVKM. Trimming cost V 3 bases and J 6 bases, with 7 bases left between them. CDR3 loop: CASSLVWDTQYF. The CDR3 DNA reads TGTGCCAGCAGTTTGGTCTGGGATACGCAGTATTTT.

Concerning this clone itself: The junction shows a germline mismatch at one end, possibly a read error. Here the CDR3 reads CASSLGLAGEGHF. CDR3 coding DNA: TGTGCCAGCAGCCTGGGACTAGCGGGAGAAGGCCACTTC. The chain recombines TRBV7-2 with TRBJ2-7; TRBD2 aligns across 14 bases. The CDR3 spans 13 residues. CDR1 is SGHTA, CDR2 FQGNSA, per germline.

The CDR3 nucleotides are TGTGCCAGCAGCTTAGAAAGGGGGAGCAATCAGCCCCAGCATTTT. It specifies CASSLERGSNQPQHF. This chain links TRBV7-2 with TRBJ1-5; maybe TRBD1 (6 bases). The germline V and J ends were trimmed by 1 base and 1 base, with 8 bases remaining between them. The CDR3 has 15 amino acids. Germline loops: CDR1 SGHTA, CDR2 FQGNSA.